A selection of T cell receptor beta chains follows, all from one sample in a study of shared clonotypes between healthy human individuals. Clones were read by immunoSEQ multiplex PCR, and TCRdb kept only the in-frame ones, dropping some. Among under 300,000 clones listed, over 50% were seen once. The specimen was memory CD4+ T cells sorted from blood. The receptors derive from a man younger than 40 in good health. Both conserved end residues are part of each CDR3. A D gene is named only where the DNA matches it firmly. Size values are once, few and many counts, or a class for expanded clones, and some rows have none.

j_gene	d_gene	v_gene	abundance	CDR3aa	CDR3nt
TRBJ2-3	.	TRBV7-8	.	CASSLVGGEADTQYF	TGTGCCAGCAGCTTAGTCGGGGGTGAGGCAGATACGCAGTATTTT
TRBJ2-2	.	TRBV7-2	.	CASSLGKNTGELFF	TGTGCCAGCAGCTTGGGGAAGAACACCGGGGAGCTGTTTTTT
TRBJ2-2	.	TRBV6-1	.	CASKQGGYTGELFF	TGTGCCAGCAAACAGGGAGGGTACACCGGGGAGCTGTTTTTT
TRBJ2-1	.	TRBV5-1	.	CASNQNTGGNEQFF	TGCGCCAGCAACCAAAACACCGGAGGGAATGAGCAGTTCTTC
TRBJ2-2	.	TRBV7-2	.	CASSLGQDTGELFF	TGTGCCAGCAGCTTGGGCCAGGATACCGGGGAGCTGTTTTTT
TRBJ1-1	.	TRBV6-1	few	CASSMDRNTEAFF	TGTGCCAGCAGTATGGACAGGAACACTGAAGCTTTCTTT
TRBJ2-2	.	TRBV19	.	CASTWTLGAGELFF	TGTGCCAGTACATGGACCTTAGGGGCCGGGGAGCTGTTTTTT
TRBJ2-2	TRBD2	TRBV7-8	.	CASSLLAGGPGELFF	TGTGCCAGCAGCTTATTGGCGGGAGGCCCCGGGGAGCTGTTTTTT
TRBJ1-1	.	TRBV11-3	.	CASSLDQIGEAFF	TGTGCCAGCAGCTTAGATCAGATTGGGGAAGCTTTCTTT
TRBJ2-3	.	TRBV21-1	once	CASSKADRGSTDTQYF	TGTGCCAGCAGCAAAGCAGACAGGGGGAGCACAGATACGCAGTATTTT
TRBJ2-7	TRBD1	TRBV19	.	CASSLGQGYEQYF	TGTGCCAGTAGCCTAGGACAGGGCTACGAGCAGTACTTC
TRBJ2-1	TRBD2	TRBV7-2	.	CASSLIGREVNNEQFF	TGTGCCAGCAGCTTAATTGGTCGGGAGGTAAACAATGAGCAGTTCTTC
TRBJ2-1	.	TRBV5-4	.	CASSFIGRNEQFF	TGTGCCAGCAGCTTTATTGGCAGGAATGAGCAGTTCTTC
TRBJ2-7	TRBD2	TRBV7-2	few	CASSLWGGGEQYF	TGTGCCAGCAGCTTATGGGGGGGTGGCGAGCAGTACTTC
TRBJ2-2	.	TRBV7-9	.	CASSARDYTGELFF	TGTGCCAGCAGCGCTAGGGACTACACCGGGGAGCTGTTTTTT
TRBJ2-2	TRBD2	TRBV18	once	CASSPRTSGSGGELFF	TGTGCCAGCTCACCGAGGACTAGCGGGAGCGGCGGGGAGCTGTTTTTT
TRBJ1-2	.	TRBV7-8	few	CASSLDRGRNYGYTF	TGTGCCAGCAGCCTAGATAGGGGGAGGAACTATGGCTACACCTTC
TRBJ1-2	.	TRBV7-9	.	CASSSTTGYGGYTF	TGTGCCAGCAGCTCAACTACAGGATATGGTGGCTACACCTTC
TRBJ2-7	.	TRBV6-5	.	CASSAELGRQYF	TGTGCCAGCAGTGCAGAACTTGGCCGGCAGTACTTC
TRBJ2-7	TRBD2	TRBV14	.	CASSQGLGLKYF	TGTGCCAGCAGCCAGGGACTAGGATTAAAGTACTTC
TRBJ1-2	TRBD1	TRBV19	.	CASSNRGSRGYTF	TGTGCCAGTAGTAACAGGGGATCAAGGGGCTACACCTTC
TRBJ2-3	TRBD2	TRBV13	.	CASSRLAGVSPSTDTQYF	TGTGCCAGCAGCCGATTAGCGGGAGTGTCTCCTAGCACAGATACGCAGTATTTT
TRBJ2-5	.	TRBV11-3	.	CASSLGHQQETQYF	TGTGCCAGCAGCCTGGGACACCAACAAGAGACCCAGTACTTC
TRBJ2-5	.	TRBV6-5	.	CASSYWSAQQETQYF	TGTGCCAGCAGTTACTGGTCAGCTCAACAAGAGACCCAGTACTTC
TRBJ2-5	TRBD2	TRBV5-1	.	CASSPGTSDIETQYF	TGCGCCAGCAGCCCGGGGACTAGCGATATTGAGACCCAGTACTTC
TRBJ2-7	TRBD2	TRBV25-1	.	CASSESSGRGGSYEQYF	TGTGCCAGCAGTGAATCGAGCGGGAGGGGGGGCTCCTACGAGCAGTACTTC
TRBJ2-1	.	TRBV7-2	many	CASSPSSREDEQFF	TGTGCCAGCAGCCCCAGTAGTCGGGAAGATGAGCAGTTCTTC
TRBJ2-7	.	TRBV7-2	many	CASSLEAEYEQYF	TGTGCCAGCAGCTTGGAAGCGGAGTACGAGCAGTACTTC
TRBJ2-5	.	TRBV5-1	.	CASSPLTNSGETQYF	TGCGCCAGCAGCCCCCTGACAAATTCGGGAGAGACCCAGTACTTC
TRBJ2-4	TRBD1	TRBV18	.	CASSRIPGQGNIQYF	TGTGCCAGCTCACGAATACCGGGACAGGGAAACATTCAGTACTTC
TRBJ2-1	.	TRBV11-2	.	CASSLDGSRYNEQFF	TGTGCCAGCAGCTTAGACGGGTCCCGGTACAATGAGCAGTTCTTC
TRBJ2-5	.	TRBV6-1	.	CASRQTEYQETQYF	TGTGCCAGCAGACAGACAGAGTACCAAGAGACCCAGTACTTC
TRBJ1-1	.	TRBV15	few	CATNRPGMNTEAFF	TGTGCCACCAATCGGCCGGGGATGAACACTGAAGCTTTCTTT
TRBJ2-1	.	TRBV9	.	CASSVWGRGLANEQFF	TGTGCCAGCAGCGTATGGGGAAGGGGTCTGGCGAATGAGCAGTTCTTC
TRBJ2-1	.	TRBV7-9	.	CARGRAYDDEQFF	TGTGCCAGAGGCAGGGCCTATGACGATGAGCAGTTCTTC
TRBJ2-1	.	TRBV2	.	CASSPLTSSATYNEQFF	TGTGCCAGCAGCCCTCTAACCTCTAGCGCCACCTACAATGAGCAGTTCTTC
TRBJ2-2	.	TRBV10-2	.	CASSESTGYTGELFF	TGCGCCAGCAGTGAGTCTACAGGTTACACCGGGGAGCTGTTTTTT
TRBJ2-7	TRBD2	TRBV5-1	.	CASSELAGNIREQYF	TGCGCCAGCAGCGAGCTAGCGGGAAACATAAGGGAGCAGTACTTC
TRBJ2-3	TRBD2	TRBV6-1	.	CASNGLAGSTDTQYF	TGTGCCAGCAACGGACTAGCGGGAAGCACAGATACGCAGTATTTT
TRBJ2-3	TRBD2	TRBV18	.	CASSSLAGADTQYF	TGTGCCAGCTCATCTCTAGCGGGAGCAGATACGCAGTATTTT
TRBJ1-4	TRBD1	TRBV2	few	CASSQQGAANEKLFF	TGTGCCAGCAGTCAACAGGGGGCGGCGAATGAAAAACTGTTTTTT
TRBJ2-4	TRBD1	TRBV7-9	.	CASSSKLPGQGGKYF	TGTGCCAGCAGCTCAAAGCTGCCGGGACAGGGAGGAAAGTACTTC
TRBJ1-2	.	TRBV5-1	few	CASSLADLGYTF	TGCGCCAGCAGCTTGGCGGACCTTGGCTACACCTTC
TRBJ2-3	TRBD1	TRBV28	few	CASSSPRGPTDTQYF	TGTGCCAGCAGTTCCCCCAGGGGGCCCACAGATACGCAGTATTTT
TRBJ2-3	TRBD2	TRBV7-2	.	CASSLSWGGADTQYF	TGTGCCAGCAGCTTGAGTTGGGGGGGAGCAGATACGCAGTATTTT
TRBJ2-7	.	TRBV12-2	.	CASRSGSPEVFCPPLGRHEQYF	TGTGCAAGTCGCTCCGGGAGCCCCGAGGTGTTCTGCCCACCGTTGGGTCGCCACGAGCAGTACTTC
TRBJ1-2	TRBD1	TRBV5-1	.	CASSREQGLGGYTF	TGCGCCAGCAGCCGTGAACAGGGGTTGGGTGGCTACACCTTC
TRBJ1-2	TRBD1	TRBV5-4	.	CASSPLAGQGAGGYTF	TGTGCCAGCAGCCCCCTTGCGGGACAGGGGGCGGGTGGCTACACCTTC
TRBJ2-1	TRBD2	TRBV6-1	few	CASSAAGGPRYNEQFF	TGTGCCAGCAGTGCGGCGGGAGGGCCCCGATACAATGAGCAGTTCTTC
TRBJ2-7	TRBD1	TRBV27	.	CASSFGQGWEQYF	TGTGCCAGCAGTTTCGGACAGGGGTGGGAGCAGTACTTC
TRBJ1-1	.	TRBV7-2	.	CASSLAQGPTEAFF	TGTGCCAGCAGCTTAGCACAGGGTCCCACTGAAGCTTTCTTT
TRBJ2-3	TRBD2	TRBV29-1	few	CSVRIAGVDTDTQYF	TGCAGCGTCCGAATAGCGGGAGTGGACACAGATACGCAGTATTTT
TRBJ2-2	.	TRBV28	few	CASSDGRRTNTGELFF	TGTGCCAGCAGTGACGGGCGACGAACGAACACCGGGGAGCTGTTTTTT
TRBJ1-2	.	TRBV25-1	.	CASSELTGAGDGYTF	TGTGCCAGCAGTGAACTCACCGGGGCAGGGGACGGCTACACCTTC
TRBJ2-7	TRBD1	TRBV5-8	.	CASSLAEGAASYEQYF	TGTGCCAGCAGCTTGGCCGAGGGGGCAGCATCCTACGAGCAGTACTTC